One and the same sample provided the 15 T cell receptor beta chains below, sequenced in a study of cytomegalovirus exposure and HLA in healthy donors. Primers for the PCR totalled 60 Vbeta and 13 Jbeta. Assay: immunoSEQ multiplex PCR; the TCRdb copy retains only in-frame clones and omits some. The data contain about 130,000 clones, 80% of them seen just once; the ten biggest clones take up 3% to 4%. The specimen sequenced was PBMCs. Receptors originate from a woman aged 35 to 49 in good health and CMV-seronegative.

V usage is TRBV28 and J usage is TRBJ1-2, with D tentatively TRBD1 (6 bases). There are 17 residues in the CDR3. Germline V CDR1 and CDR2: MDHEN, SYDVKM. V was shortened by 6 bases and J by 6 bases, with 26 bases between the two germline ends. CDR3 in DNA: TGTGCCAGCAGACTCACCGGGACATGGACCTTTTTGGATGGCTACACCTTC. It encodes CASRLTGTWTFLDGYTF.

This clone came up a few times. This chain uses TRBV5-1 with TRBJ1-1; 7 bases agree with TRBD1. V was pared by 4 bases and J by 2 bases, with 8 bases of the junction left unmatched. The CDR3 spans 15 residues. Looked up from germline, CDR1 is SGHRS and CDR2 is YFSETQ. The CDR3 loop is CASSVTGQRNTEAFF. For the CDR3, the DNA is TGCGCCAGCAGCGTGACGGGACAGCGTAACACTGAAGCTTTCTTT.

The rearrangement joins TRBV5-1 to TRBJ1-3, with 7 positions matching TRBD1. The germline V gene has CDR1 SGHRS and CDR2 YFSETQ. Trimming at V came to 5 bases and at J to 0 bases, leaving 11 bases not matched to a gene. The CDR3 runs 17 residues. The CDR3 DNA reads TGCGCCAGCAGGAAATCTGACAGGGCCTCCTCTGGAAACACCATATATTTT. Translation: CASRKSDRASSGNTIYF.

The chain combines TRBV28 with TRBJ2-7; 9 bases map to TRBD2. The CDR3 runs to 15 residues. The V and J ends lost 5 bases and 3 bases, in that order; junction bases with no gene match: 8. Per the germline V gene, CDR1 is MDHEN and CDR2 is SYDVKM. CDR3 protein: CASSLGLATVYEQYF. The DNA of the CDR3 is TGTGCCAGCAGTCTAGGACTAGCGACCGTCTACGAGCAGTACTTC.

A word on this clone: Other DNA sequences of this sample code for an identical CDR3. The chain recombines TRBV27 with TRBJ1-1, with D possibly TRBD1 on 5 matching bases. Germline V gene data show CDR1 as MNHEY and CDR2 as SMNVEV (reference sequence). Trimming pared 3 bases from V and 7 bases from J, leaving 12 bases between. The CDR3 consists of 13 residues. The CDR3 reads CASSLMGRGEAFF. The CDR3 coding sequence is TGTGCCAGCAGTTTGATGGGTAGGGGTGAAGCTTTCTTT.

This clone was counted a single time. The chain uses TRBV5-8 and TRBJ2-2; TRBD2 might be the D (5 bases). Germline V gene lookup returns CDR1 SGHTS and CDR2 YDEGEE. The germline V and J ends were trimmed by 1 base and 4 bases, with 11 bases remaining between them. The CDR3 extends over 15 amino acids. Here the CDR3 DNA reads TGTGCCAGCAGCTTGCCCGGGATTGGCACCGGGGAGCTGTTTTTT. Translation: CASSLPGIGTGELFF.

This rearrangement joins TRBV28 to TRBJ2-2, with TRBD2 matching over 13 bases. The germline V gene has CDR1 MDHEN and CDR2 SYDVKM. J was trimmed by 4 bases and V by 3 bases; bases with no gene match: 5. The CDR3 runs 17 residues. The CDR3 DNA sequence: TGTGCCAGCAGTTTGGGTGGACTAGCGGGAGTCACCGGGGAGCTGTTTTTT. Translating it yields CASSLGGLAGVTGELFF.

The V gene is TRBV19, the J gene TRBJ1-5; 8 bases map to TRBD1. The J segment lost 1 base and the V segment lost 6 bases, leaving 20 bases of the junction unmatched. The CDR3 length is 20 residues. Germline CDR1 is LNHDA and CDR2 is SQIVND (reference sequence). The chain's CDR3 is CASSLLMGDRRSTSNQPQHF. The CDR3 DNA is TGTGCCAGTAGCCTGCTCATGGGGGACAGGAGAAGTACAAGCAATCAGCCCCAGCATTTT.

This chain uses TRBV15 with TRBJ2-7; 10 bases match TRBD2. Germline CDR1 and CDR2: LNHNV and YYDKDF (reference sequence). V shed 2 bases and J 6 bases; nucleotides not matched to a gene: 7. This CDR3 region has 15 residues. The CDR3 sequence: CATSRKASGSAEQYF. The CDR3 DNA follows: TGTGCCACCAGCAGAAAGGCTAGCGGGAGCGCCGAGCAGTACTTC. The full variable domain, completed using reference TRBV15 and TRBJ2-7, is DAMVIQNPRYQVTQFGKPVTLSCSQTLNHNVMYWYQQKSSQAPKLLFHYYDKDFNNEADTPDNFQSRRPNTSFCFLDIRSPGLGDTAMYLCATSRKASGSAEQYFGPGTRLTVT.

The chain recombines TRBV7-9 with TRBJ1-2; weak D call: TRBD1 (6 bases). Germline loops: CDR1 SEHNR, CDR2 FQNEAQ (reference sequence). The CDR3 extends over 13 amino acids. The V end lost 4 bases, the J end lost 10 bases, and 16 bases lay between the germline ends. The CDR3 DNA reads TGTGCCAGCAGCTATAGTTTAACAGGGCCCTACACCTTC. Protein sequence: CASSYSLTGPYTF. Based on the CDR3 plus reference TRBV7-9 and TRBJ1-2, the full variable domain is DTGVSQNPRHKITKRGQNVTFRCDPISEHNRLYWYRQTLGQGPEFLTYFQNEAQLEKSRLLSDRFSAERPKGSFSTLEIQRTEQGDSAMYLCASSYSLTGPYTFGSGTRLTVV.

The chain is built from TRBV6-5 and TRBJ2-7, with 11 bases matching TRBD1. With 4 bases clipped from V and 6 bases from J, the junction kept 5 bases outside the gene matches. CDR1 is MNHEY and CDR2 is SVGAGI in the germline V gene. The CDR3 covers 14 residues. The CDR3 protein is CASSSGTGGREQYF. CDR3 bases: TGTGCCAGCAGTTCAGGGACAGGGGGGCGCGAGCAGTACTTC.

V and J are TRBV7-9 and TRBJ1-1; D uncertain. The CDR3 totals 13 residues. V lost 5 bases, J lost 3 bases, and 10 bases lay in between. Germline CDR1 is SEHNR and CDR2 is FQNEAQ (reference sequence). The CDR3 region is CASSRGGDTEAFF. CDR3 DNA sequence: TGTGCCAGCAGCCGGGGAGGCGACACTGAAGCTTTCTTT. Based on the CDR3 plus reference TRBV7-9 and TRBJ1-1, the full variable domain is DTGVSQNPRHKITKRGQNVTFRCDPISEHNRLYWYRQTLGQGPEFLTYFQNEAQLEKSRLLSDRFSAERPKGSFSTLEIQRTEQGDSAMYLCASSRGGDTEAFFGQGTRLTVV.

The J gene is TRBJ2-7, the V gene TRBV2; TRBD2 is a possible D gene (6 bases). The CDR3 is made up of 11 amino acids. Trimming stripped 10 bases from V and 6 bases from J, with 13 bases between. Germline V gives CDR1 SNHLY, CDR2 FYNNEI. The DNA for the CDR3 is TGTGCCACCGAGGGGACTGCCGAGCAGTACTTC. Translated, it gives CATEGTAEQYF.

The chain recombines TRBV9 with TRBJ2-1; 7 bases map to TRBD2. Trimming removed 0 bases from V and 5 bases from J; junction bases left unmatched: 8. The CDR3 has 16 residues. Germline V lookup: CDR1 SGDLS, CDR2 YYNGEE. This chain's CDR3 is CASSVGGGGRDNEQFF. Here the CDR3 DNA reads TGTGCCAGCAGCGTAGGGGGCGGGGGAAGAGACAATGAGCAGTTCTTC.

The CDR3 sequence is CASSAQLAARQEQFF. The DNA of the CDR3 is TGTGCCAGTAGTGCCCAACTAGCGGCGAGGCAGGAGCAGTTCTTC. The chain carries TRBV19 and TRBJ2-1, with 8 bases matching TRBD2. Germline CDR1 and CDR2: LNHDA and SQIVND (reference sequence). This CDR3 contains 15 residues. V lost 5 bases to trimming and J lost 10 bases; unmatched junction nucleotides: 13.